These T cell receptor beta chains were read from a single sample in a study of cytomegalovirus exposure and HLA in healthy donors. Sequencing used immunoSEQ multiplex PCR; TCRdb keeps in-frame clones, though not all of them. Here the sample spans approximately 97,000 clones, around four fifths being singletons. The sample was PBMCs. The source is a man aged 35 to 55 in good health and CMV-seronegative. Both conserved end residues are trimmed from each CDR3. Fields, in order: V gene, CDR3 protein.

V gene: TRBV7-8
CDR3 protein: ASSFAGEETQY

V gene: TRBV9
CDR3 protein: ASSNDLGGYTEAF

V gene: TRBV4-3
CDR3 protein: ASSPGTGSMNTEAF

V gene: TRBV15
CDR3 protein: ATSTGGTVNTEAF

V gene: TRBV2
CDR3 protein: ASSVGLAGGRVTQY

V gene: TRBV10-3
CDR3 protein: AISESRRGYEQY

V gene: TRBV7-9
CDR3 protein: ASHPGDSSYNEQF

V gene: TRBV5-1
CDR3 protein: ASSLSGQISNTIY

V gene: TRBV18
CDR3 protein: ASSNGGGNSPLH

V gene: TRBV19
CDR3 protein: ASRTHGQGGLYGYT

V gene: TRBV13
CDR3 protein: ASSRRQAGSLDTQY

V gene: TRBV4-3
CDR3 protein: ASSQGLQENYGYT

V gene: TRBV5-5
CDR3 protein: ASSFGLAGGDYEQY

V gene: TRBV6-9
CDR3 protein: ASKERQRLRSYEQY

V gene: TRBV5-1
CDR3 protein: ASRGGGNEKLF

V gene: TRBV18
CDR3 protein: ASSPPGQGVSQH

V gene: TRBV5-1
CDR3 protein: ASSLEPSGAGGYT

V gene: TRBV6-5
CDR3 protein: ASSYNLGGIEQF

V gene: TRBV11-3
CDR3 protein: ASSPGGLQYNEQF

V gene: TRBV6-4
CDR3 protein: ASSDSLEGPNTGELF

V gene: TRBV2
CDR3 protein: ASSPEDRVNYGYT

V gene: TRBV5-4
CDR3 protein: ASSLGRQGQDGYT

V gene: TRBV19
CDR3 protein: ASSTLEETQY

V gene: TRBV15
CDR3 protein: ATSPVYLAGNTIY